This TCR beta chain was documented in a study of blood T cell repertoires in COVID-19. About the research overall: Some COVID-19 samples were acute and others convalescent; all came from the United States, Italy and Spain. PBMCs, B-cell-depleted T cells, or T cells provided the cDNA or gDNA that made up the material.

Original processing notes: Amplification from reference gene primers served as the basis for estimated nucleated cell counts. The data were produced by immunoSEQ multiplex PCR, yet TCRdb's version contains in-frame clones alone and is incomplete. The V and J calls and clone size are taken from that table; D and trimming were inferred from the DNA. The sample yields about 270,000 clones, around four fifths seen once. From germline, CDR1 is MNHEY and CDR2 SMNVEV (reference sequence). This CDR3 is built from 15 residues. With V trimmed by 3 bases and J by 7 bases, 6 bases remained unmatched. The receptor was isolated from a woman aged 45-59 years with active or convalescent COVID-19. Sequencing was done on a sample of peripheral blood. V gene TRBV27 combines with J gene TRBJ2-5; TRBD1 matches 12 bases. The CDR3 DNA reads TGTGCCAGCAGTTTCTGGGGACAGGGGGCTAGGACCCAGTACTTC. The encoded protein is CASSFWGQGARTQYF.